This TCR beta chain comes out of a study of blood T cell repertoires in COVID-19. Authors' processing steps: Estimates of nucleated cell counts were drawn from the amplification of reference gene primers. Repertoires were generated with immunoSEQ multiplex PCR, while TCRdb's copy carries only in-frame clones and drops some. That table gives V, J and clone size, and the DNA gave D and trimming. The sample yields roughly 140,000 clones, around 90% seen once. The CDR3 is 18 amino acids. Germline assignment: CDR1 SGHVS and CDR2 FNYEAQ. V trimming: 2 bases; J trimming: 0 bases; junction bases outside the gene matches: 4.

The chain combines TRBV7-6 with TRBJ2-6; TRBD2 matches at 10 bases. What was sequenced was peripheral blood. This clonotype was sampled from a man aged 65-85 years with acute or convalescent COVID-19. The CDR3 region is CASSLLGTSDSGANVLTF. CDR3 in DNA: TGTGCCAGCAGCTTACTGGGGACTAGCGACTCTGGGGCCAACGTCCTGACTTTC.